A selection of T cell receptor beta chains follows, all from one sample in a study of blood T cell repertoires in COVID-19. Assay: immunoSEQ multiplex PCR; the TCRdb copy retains only in-frame clones and omits some. The data contain roughly 28,000 clones, 70% to 90% of them seen just once; the ten biggest clones take up just under 5%. Sequencing was carried out using peripheral blood. The source is a man in his 70s with active COVID-19. CDR3s include the opening cysteine and the closing phenylalanine or tryptophan. A D gene is named only where the DNA matches it firmly. A row's size may be missing; if present it is once, few, many or a size class.

clone_size	v_call	d_call	cdr3_length	j_call	cdr3_nt	cdr3_aa
.	TRBV6-2/TRBV6-3	TRBD2	15	TRBJ2-1	TGTGCCAGCAGTTCCCAGGCGGGGGGCAGCGATGAGCAGTTCTTC	CASSSQAGGSDEQFF
.	TRBV19	.	13	TRBJ1-1	TGTGCCATCGGCGGTAGTATGAACACTGAAGCTTTCTTT	CAIGGSMNTEAFF
.	TRBV6-5	TRBD1	13	TRBJ1-2	TGTGCCAGCCGGTGGACAGGGGGTTTTGGCTACACCTTC	CASRWTGGFGYTF
.	TRBV9	.	15	TRBJ2-7	TGTGCCAGCAGCCCGCGGGACGGCAGCTCCTACGAGCAGTACTTC	CASSPRDGSSYEQYF
.	TRBV6-5	TRBD1	16	TRBJ1-6	TGTGCCAGCAGTTACTCGACCGGACAGGGAGGTTCACCCCTCCACTTT	CASSYSTGQGGSPLHF
.	TRBV5-4	TRBD1	16	TRBJ2-2	TGTGCCAGCAGCTGGGACAGGGGGACGAACACCGGGGAGCTGTTTTTT	CASSWDRGTNTGELFF
.	TRBV5-8	.	14	TRBJ2-1	TGTGCCAGCAGCCGAATAACAGGAGTAAATGAGCAGTTCTTC	CASSRITGVNEQFF
.	TRBV2	TRBD1	23	TRBJ2-3	TGTGCCAGCTTACCAGGGGGACCGTACTTGCTTAGCTCAGATATACACGGCACAGATACGCAGTATTTT	CASLPGGPYLLSSDIHGTDTQYF
.	TRBV5-1	.	15	TRBJ2-2	TGCGCCAGCAGTCTTCTTAGCGGGAACACCGGGGAGCTGTTTTTT	CASSLLSGNTGELFF
.	TRBV7-3	.	14	TRBJ1-1	TGTGCCAGCAGCCACCGCGTCGGGGTCACTGAAGCTTTCTTT	CASSHRVGVTEAFF
once	TRBV27	TRBD2	15	TRBJ2-7	TGTGCCAGCATCAGACTAGCGGGGGGGCTCGACGAGCAGTACTTC	CASIRLAGGLDEQYF
.	TRBV24-1	.	14	TRBJ2-2	TGTGCCACCAGTGAAACAGGGAAGGCCGGGGAGCTGTTTTTT	CATSETGKAGELFF
.	TRBV5-5	TRBD1	14	TRBJ1-1	TGTGCCAGCAGCTTGACAGGGGGTGGTATTGAAGCTTTCTTT	CASSLTGGGIEAFF
.	TRBV11-3	.	13	TRBJ2-3	TGTGCCAGCAGCGTGGGCGGCACAGATACGCAGTATTTT	CASSVGGTDTQYF
.	TRBV19	.	14	TRBJ1-1	TGTGCCAGTAGCACGACACGTGGTAACACTGAAGCTTTCTTT	CASSTTRGNTEAFF
.	TRBV6-5	.	14	TRBJ1-6	TGTGCCAGCAGTTTCGGGACATACCATTCACCCCTCCACTTT	CASSFGTYHSPLHF